This T cell receptor (beta chain) appears in the sequencing data of a study of beta chain features in type 1 diabetes. General study points: Moderate but significant shortening of TCRB CDR3s was recorded in all four CD4+ subsets from Type 1 diabetes patients.

The germline CDR1 and CDR2 sequences are KGHSH and LQKENI. CDR3 length: 15 residues. V lost 2 bases and J lost 5; bases outside the gene matches: 7. Investigators reverse transcribed all isolated RNA, so they sequenced expressed TCRB transcripts. Produced via immunoSEQ multiplex PCR; TCRdb's table is partial and in-frame only. This sample yields a few hundred thousand clones, of which roughly a tenth are seen a single time; 0.55% to 0.75% belongs to the top ten. This clone has ten or more counts. The target antigen is unknown. Cells sorted by CD45RO/CCR7/CD25/CD127/CD95/CD27 comprised CD4+ naive, central memory, regulatory and stem cell-like memory cells.

Sequencing used central memory CD4+ T cells from blood. The chain uses TRBV18 and TRBJ2-7, with 9 bases lining up with TRBD1. This receptor was taken from a man in his thirties or forties with type 1 diabetes. This CDR3 is CASSPLQGADNEQYF. The CDR3 DNA is TGTGCCAGCTCACCATTACAGGGGGCTGATAACGAGCAGTACTTC. The full variable domain, in which reference TRBV18 and TRBJ2-7 provide the parts outside the CDR3, is NAGVMQNPRHLVRRRGQEARLRCSPMKGHSHVYWYRQLPEEGLKFMVYLQKENIIDESGMPKERFSAEFPKEGPSILRIQQVVRGDSAAYFCASSPLQGADNEQYFGPGTRLTVT.